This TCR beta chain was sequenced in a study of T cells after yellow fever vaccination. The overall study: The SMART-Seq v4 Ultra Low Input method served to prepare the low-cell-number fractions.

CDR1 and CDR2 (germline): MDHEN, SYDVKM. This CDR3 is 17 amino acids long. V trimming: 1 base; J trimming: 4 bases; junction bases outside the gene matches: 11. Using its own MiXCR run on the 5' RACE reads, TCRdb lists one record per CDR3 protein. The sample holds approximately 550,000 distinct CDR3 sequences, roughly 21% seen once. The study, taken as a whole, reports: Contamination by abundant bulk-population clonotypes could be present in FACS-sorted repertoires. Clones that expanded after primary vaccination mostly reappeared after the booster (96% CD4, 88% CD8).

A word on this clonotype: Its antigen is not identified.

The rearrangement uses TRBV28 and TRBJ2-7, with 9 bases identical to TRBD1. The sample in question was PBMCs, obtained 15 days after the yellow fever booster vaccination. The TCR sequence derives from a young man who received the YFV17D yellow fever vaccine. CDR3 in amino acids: CASSLSPTGGRPYEQYF. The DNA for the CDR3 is TGTGCCAGCAGTTTATCCCCGACAGGGGGGAGACCTTACGAGCAGTACTTC.